This T cell receptor (beta chain) came from a study of cytomegalovirus exposure and HLA in healthy donors. Researchers ran the PCR with 60 Vbeta and 13 Jbeta primers. Some clones are missing from TCRdb's copy, which holds only in-frame ones; the method was immunoSEQ multiplex PCR. Among more than 110,000 clones listed, roughly 80% were seen once. Trimming cost V 4 bases and J 4 bases; bases outside gene matches: 6. The CDR3 length is 13 residues. Per the germline V gene, CDR1 is SQVTM and CDR2 is ANQGSEA. This chain connects TRBV29-1 to TRBJ2-7, with 8 bases fitting TRBD2. This TCR was recovered from a female donor in good health and CMV-seronegative. Sequenced: PBMCs. The CDR3 is CSVVGREEYEQYF. The CDR3 region has the DNA TGCAGCGTTGTAGGGCGGGAGGAGTACGAGCAGTACTTC.